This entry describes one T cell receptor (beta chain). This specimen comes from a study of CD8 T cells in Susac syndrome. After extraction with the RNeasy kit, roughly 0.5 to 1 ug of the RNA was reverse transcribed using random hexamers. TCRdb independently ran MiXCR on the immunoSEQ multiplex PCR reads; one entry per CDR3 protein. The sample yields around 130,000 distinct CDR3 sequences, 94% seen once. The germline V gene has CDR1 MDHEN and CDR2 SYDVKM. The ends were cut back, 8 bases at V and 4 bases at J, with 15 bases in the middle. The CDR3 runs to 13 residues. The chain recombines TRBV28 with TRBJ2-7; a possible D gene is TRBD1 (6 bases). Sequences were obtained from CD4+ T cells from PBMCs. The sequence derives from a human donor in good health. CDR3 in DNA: TGTGCCAGCGCAGGGGTCTTAGGATACGAGCAGTACTTC. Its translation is CASAGVLGYEQYF.